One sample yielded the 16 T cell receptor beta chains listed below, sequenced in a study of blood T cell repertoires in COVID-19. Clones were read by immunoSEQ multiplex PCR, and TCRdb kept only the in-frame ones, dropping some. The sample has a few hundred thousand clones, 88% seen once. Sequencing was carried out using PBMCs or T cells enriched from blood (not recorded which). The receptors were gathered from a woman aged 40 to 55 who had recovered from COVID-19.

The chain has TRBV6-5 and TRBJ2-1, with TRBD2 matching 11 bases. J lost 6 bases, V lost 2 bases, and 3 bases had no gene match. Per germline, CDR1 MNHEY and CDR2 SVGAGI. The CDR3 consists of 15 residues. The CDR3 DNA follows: TGTGCCAGCAGTTACCAGGGGACTAGCGGCAATGAGCAGTTCTTC. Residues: CASSYQGTSGNEQFF.

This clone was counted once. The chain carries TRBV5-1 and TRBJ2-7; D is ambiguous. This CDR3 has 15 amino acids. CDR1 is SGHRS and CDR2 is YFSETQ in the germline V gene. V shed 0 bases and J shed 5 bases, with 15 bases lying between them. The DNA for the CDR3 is TGCGCCAGCAGCTTGGGCGGAAGACCCCCGGACGAGCAGTACTTC. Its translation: CASSLGGRPPDEQYF.

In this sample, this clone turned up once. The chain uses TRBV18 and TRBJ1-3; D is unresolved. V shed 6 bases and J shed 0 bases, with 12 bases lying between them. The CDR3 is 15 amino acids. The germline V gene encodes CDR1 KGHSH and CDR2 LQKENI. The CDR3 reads CASSPSEGSGNTIYF. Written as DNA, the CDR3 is TGTGCCAGCTCGCCCTCGGAGGGCTCTGGAAACACCATATATTTT.

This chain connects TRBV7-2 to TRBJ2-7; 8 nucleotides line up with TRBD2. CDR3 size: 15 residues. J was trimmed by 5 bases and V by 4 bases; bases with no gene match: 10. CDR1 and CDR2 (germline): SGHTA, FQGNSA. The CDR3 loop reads CASSSGRVLGHEQYF. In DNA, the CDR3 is TGTGCCAGCAGCTCCGGGAGGGTATTAGGGCACGAGCAGTACTTC.

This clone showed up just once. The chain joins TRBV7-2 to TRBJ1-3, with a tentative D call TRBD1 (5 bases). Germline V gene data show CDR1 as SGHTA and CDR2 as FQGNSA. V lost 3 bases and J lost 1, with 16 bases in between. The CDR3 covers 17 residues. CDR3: CASSLSSGFVSGNTIYF. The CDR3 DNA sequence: TGTGCCAGCAGCTTGAGCTCAGGGTTTGTTTCTGGAAACACCATATATTTT.

CDR3 nucleotides: TGCGCCAGCAGCCACTCGAGGGCGGGAGGGCCCTCTTTTTACAATGAGCAGTTCTTC. Translated: CASSHSRAGGPSFYNEQFF. The rearrangement joins TRBV5-1 to TRBJ2-1; 9 bases match TRBD2. The CDR3 is 19 residues long. The V gene end was trimmed by 4 bases and the J gene end by 4 bases; junction bases not matched to a gene: 18. CDR1 is SGHRS, CDR2 YFSETQ, per germline.

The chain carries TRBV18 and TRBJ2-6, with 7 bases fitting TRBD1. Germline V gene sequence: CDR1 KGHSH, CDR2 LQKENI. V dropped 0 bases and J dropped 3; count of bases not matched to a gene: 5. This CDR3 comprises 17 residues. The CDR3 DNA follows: TGTGCCAGCTCACCACCTCAGGGGGAAATTGGGGCCAACGTCCTGACTTTC. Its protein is CASSPPQGEIGANVLTF.

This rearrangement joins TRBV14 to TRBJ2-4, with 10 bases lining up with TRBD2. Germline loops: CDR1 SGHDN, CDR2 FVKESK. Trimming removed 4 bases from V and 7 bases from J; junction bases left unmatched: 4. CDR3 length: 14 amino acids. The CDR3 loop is CASSPSGRGNIQYF. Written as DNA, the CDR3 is TGTGCCAGCAGCCCCAGCGGGAGGGGGAACATTCAGTACTTC.

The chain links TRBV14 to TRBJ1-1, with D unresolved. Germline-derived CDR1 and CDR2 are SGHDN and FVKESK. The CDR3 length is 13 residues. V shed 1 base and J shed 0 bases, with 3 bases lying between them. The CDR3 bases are TGTGCCAGCAGCCAAGTAATGAACACTGAAGCTTTCTTT. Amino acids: CASSQVMNTEAFF.

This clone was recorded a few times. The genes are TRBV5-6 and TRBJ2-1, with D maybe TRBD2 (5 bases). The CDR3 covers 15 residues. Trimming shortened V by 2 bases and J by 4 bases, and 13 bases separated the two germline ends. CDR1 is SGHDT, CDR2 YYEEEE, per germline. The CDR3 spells CASSLTISGYNEQFF. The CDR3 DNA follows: TGTGCCAGCAGCTTAACTATAAGCGGTTACAATGAGCAGTTCTTC. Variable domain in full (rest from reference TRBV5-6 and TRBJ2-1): DAGVTQSPTHLIKTRGQQVTLRCSPKSGHDTVSWYQQALGQGPQFIFQYYEEEERQRGNFPDRFSGHQFPNYSSELNVNALLLGDSALYLCASSLTISGYNEQFFGPGTRLTVL.

The CDR3 DNA reads as TGTGCCAGCAGCACTCAAGGGACTAGCCGGTACAATGAGCAGTTCTTC. Protein product: CASSTQGTSRYNEQFF. This sequence joins TRBV7-2 and TRBJ2-1; 9 bases are shared with TRBD2. Germline loops: CDR1 SGHTA, CDR2 FQGNSA. Losses at the gene ends were 5 bases for V and 4 bases for J; bases not matched to a gene: 9. This CDR3 comprises 16 residues.

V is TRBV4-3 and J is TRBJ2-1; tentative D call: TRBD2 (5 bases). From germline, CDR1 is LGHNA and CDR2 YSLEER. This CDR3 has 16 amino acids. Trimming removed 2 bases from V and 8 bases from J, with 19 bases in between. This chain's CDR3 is CASSQRPLASGDEQFF. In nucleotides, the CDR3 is TGCGCCAGCAGCCAACGACCACTCGCCAGCGGTGATGAGCAGTTCTTC.

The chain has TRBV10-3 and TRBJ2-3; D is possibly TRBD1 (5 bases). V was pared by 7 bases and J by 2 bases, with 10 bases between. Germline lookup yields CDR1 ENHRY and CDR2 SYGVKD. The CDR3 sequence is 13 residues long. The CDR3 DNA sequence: TGTGCCATCAAGGGGCAAGACACAGATACGCAGTATTTT. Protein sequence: CAIKGQDTDTQYF.

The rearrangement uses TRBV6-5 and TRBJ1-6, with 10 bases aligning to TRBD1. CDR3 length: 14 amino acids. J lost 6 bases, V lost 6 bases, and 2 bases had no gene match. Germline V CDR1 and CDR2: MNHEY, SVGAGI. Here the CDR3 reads CASRGTGANSPLHF. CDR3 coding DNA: TGTGCCAGCAGAGGGACAGGGGCTAATTCACCCCTCCACTTT.

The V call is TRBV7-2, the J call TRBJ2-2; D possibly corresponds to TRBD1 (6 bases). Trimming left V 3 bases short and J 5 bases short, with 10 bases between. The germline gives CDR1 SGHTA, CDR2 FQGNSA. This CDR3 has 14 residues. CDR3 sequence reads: CASSLTGSTGELFF. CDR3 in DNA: TGTGCCAGCAGCTTGACAGGAAGTACCGGGGAGCTGTTTTTT.

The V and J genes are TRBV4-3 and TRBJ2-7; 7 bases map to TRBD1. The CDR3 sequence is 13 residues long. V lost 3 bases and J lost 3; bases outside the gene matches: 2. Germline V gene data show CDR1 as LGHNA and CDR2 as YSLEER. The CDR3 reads CASSQWTGYEQYF. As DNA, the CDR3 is TGCGCCAGCAGCCAGTGGACAGGCTACGAGCAGTACTTC.